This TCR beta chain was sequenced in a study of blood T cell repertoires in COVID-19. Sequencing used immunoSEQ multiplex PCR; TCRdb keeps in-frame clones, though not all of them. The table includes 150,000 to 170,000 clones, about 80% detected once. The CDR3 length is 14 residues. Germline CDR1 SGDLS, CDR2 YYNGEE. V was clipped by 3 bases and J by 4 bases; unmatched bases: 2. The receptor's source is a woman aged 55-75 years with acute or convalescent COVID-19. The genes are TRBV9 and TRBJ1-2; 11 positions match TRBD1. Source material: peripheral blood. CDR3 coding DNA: TGTGCCAGCAGCGCGGGACAGGGGGGCTATGGCTACACCTTC. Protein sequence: CASSAGQGGYGYTF.